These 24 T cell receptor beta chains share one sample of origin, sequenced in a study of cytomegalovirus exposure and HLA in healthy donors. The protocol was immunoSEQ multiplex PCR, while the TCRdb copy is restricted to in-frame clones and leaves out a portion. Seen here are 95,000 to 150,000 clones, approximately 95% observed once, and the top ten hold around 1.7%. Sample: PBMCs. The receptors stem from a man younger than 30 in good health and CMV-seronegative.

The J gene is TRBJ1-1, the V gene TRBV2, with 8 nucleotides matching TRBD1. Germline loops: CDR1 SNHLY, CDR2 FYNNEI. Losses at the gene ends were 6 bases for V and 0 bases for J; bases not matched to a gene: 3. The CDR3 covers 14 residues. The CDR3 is CASSGQGLNTEAFF. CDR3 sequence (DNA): TGTGCCAGCAGCGGACAGGGATTGAACACTGAAGCTTTCTTT.

CDR3 region: CASSLGTGGYEQYF. The CDR3 DNA sequence: TGTGCCAGCAGCTTGGGGACAGGGGGCTACGAGCAGTACTTC. J is TRBJ2-7 and V is TRBV5-5; 10 bases line up with TRBD1. The V gene's germline CDR1 is SGHKS and CDR2 YYEKEE (reference sequence). Trimming took 0 bases from V and 3 from J; bases not matched to a gene: 0. This CDR3 has 14 amino acids.

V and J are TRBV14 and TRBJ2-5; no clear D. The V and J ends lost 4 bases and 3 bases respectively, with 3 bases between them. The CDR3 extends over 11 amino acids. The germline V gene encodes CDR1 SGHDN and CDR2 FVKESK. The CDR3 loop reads CASSLKETQYF. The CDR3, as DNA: TGTGCCAGCAGCCTAAAAGAGACCCAGTACTTC.

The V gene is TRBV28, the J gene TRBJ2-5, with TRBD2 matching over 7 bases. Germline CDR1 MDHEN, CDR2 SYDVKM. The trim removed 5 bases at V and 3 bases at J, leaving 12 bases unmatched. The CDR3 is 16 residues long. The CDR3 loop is CASSPVLARNEETQYF. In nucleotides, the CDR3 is TGTGCCAGCAGTCCTGTACTAGCGAGGAACGAAGAGACCCAGTACTTC.

CDR3: CASSVPTGVTEAFF. The DNA of the CDR3 is TGTGCCAGCAGCGTTCCGACAGGGGTCACTGAAGCTTTCTTT. The chain has TRBV5-4 and TRBJ1-1, with 8 bases aligning to TRBD1. V shed 4 bases, J shed 4 bases, and the junction held 6 bases outside the gene matches. The CDR3 totals 14 residues. Germline V gene lookup returns CDR1 SGHNT and CDR2 YYREEE (reference sequence).

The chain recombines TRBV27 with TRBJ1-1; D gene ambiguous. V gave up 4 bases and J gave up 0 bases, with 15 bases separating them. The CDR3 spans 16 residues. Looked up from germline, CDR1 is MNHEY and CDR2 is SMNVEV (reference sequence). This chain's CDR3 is CASSYVPRLMNTEAFF. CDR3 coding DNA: TGTGCCAGCAGTTACGTCCCCAGACTAATGAACACTGAAGCTTTCTTT.

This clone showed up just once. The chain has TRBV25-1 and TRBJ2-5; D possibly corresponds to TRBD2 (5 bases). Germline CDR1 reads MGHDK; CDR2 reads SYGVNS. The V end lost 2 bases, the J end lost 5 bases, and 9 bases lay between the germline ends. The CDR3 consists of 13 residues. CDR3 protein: CASSEDRGETQYF. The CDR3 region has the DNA TGTGCCAGCAGTGAAGACCGCGGGGAGACCCAGTACTTC.

The CDR3 coding sequence is TGCGCCAGCAGTCGTATCCCGGGACAGGGAGGTAATGAGCAGTTCTTC. This translates into CASSRIPGQGGNEQFF. V is TRBV5-1 and J is TRBJ2-1, with 9 bases lining up with TRBD1. CDR1 and CDR2 from the germline V gene are SGHRS and YFSETQ. J lost 7 bases, V lost 5 bases, and 13 bases had no gene match. The CDR3 is 16 amino acids.

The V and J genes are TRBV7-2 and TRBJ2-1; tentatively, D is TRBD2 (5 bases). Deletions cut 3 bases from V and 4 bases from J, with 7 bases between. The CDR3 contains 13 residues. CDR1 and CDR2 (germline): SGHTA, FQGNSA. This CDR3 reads CASSFIAYNEQFF. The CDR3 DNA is TGTGCCAGCAGCTTTATAGCGTACAATGAGCAGTTCTTC.

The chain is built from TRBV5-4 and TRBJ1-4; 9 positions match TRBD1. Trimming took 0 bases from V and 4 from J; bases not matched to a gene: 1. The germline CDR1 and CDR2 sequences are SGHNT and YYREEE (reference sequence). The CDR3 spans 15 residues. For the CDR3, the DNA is TGTGCCAGCAGCTTGGTGGGACAGGGTAATGAAAAACTGTTTTTT. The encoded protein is CASSLVGQGNEKLFF.

DNA for the CDR3: TGTGCCAGCAATCCGGGACAGGGTTTCCCCACGTCCTACGAGCAGTACTTC. Its protein is CASNPGQGFPTSYEQYF. The J gene is TRBJ2-7, the V gene TRBV27; 9 nucleotides match TRBD1. The CDR3 is made up of 17 amino acids. The germline gives CDR1 MNHEY, CDR2 SMNVEV (reference sequence). V was pared by 7 bases and J by 1 base, with 14 bases of the junction left unmatched.

In nucleotides, the CDR3 is TGTGCCAGCAGCGTCGGCAGGGACTACGAGCAGTACTTC. Protein product: CASSVGRDYEQYF. The chain joins TRBV9 to TRBJ2-7; possibly TRBD1 for D (5 bases). The CDR3 contains 13 residues. V was clipped by 2 bases and J by 3 bases, with 9 bases between them. Germline lookup yields CDR1 SGDLS and CDR2 YYNGEE.

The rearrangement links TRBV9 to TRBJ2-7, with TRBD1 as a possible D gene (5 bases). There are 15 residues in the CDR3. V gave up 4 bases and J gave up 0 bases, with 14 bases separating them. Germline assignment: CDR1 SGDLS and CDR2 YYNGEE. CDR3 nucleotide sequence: TGTGCCAGCAGCCCTCAGGGTCGAAGCTCCTACGAGCAGTACTTC. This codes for CASSPQGRSSYEQYF.

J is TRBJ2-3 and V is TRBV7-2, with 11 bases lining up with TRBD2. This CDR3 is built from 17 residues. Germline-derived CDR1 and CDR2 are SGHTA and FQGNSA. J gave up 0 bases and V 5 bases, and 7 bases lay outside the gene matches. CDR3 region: CASSTRLAGTSTDTQYF. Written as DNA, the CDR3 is TGTGCCAGCAGCACGCGACTAGCGGGGACTAGCACAGATACGCAGTATTTT.

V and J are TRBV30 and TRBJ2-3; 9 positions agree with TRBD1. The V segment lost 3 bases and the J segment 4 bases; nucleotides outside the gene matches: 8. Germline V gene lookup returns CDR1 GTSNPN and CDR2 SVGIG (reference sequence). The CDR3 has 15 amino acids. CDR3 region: CAWSPRTGEADTQYF. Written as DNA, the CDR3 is TGTGCCTGGAGCCCCAGGACAGGGGAGGCAGATACGCAGTATTTT.

As DNA, the CDR3 is TGTGCCAGCAGTTTAGTTCGAACAGGGGCCACTGAAGCTTTCTTT. Its protein is CASSLVRTGATEAFF. The chain employs TRBV28 and TRBJ1-1; 7 bases line up with TRBD1. The CDR3 covers 15 residues. The V gene end was trimmed by 2 bases and the J gene end by 4 bases; junction bases not matched to a gene: 7. Germline V CDR1 and CDR2: MDHEN, SYDVKM.

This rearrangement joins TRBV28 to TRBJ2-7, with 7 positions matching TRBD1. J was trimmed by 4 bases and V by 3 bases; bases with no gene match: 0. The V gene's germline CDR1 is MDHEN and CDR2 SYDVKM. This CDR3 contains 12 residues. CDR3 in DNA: TGTGCCAGCAGTTTGACAGGGTACGAGCAGTACTTC. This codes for CASSLTGYEQYF.

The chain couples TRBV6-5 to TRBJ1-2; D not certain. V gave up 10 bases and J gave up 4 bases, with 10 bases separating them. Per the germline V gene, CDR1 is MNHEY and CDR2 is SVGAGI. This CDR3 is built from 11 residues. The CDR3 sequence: CATKSGYGYTF. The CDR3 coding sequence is TGTGCCACCAAATCGGGCTATGGCTACACCTTC.

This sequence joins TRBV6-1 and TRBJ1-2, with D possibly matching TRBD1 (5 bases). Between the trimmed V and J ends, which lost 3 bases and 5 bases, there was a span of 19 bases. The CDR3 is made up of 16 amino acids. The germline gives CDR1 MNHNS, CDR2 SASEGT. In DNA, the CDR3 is TGTGCCAGCAGTGACAGGGTAACGATCTCACTATATGGCTACACCTTC. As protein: CASSDRVTISLYGYTF.

DNA of the CDR3: TGTGCCTGGGGCGCCGTGGGAAGGGGGCCCCAGCATTTT. Encoded protein: CAWGAVGRGPQHF. This chain joins TRBV30 and TRBJ1-5, with D maybe TRBD1 (5 bases). CDR3 length equals 13 residues. From germline, CDR1 is GTSNPN and CDR2 SVGIG (reference sequence). The germline V and J ends were trimmed by 5 bases and 9 bases, with 17 bases remaining between them.

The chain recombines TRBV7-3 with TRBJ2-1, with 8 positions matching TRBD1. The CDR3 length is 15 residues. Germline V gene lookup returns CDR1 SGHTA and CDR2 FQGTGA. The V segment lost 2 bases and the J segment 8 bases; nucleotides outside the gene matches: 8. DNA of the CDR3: TGTGCCAGCAGCTTACCCGGACAGGGTGGGGATGAGCAGTTCTTC. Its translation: CASSLPGQGGDEQFF.

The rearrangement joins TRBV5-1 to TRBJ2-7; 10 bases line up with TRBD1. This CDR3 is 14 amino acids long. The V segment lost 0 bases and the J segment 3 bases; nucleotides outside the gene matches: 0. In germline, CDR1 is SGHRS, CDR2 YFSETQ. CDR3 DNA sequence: TGCGCCAGCAGCTTGGGGGACAGGGGCTACGAGCAGTACTTC. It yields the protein CASSLGDRGYEQYF.

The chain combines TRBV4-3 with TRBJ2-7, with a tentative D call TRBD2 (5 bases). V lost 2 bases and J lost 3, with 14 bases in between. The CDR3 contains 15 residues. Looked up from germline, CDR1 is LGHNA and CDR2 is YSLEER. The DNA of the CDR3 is TGCGCCAGCAGCCAACGACTACATCAGCGCTACGAGCAGTACTTC. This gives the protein CASSQRLHQRYEQYF.

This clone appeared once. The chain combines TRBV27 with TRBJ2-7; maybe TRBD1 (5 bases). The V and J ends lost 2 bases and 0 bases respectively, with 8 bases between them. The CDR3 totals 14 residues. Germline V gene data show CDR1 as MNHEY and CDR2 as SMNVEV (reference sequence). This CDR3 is CASSLKDNSYEQYF. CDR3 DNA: TGTGCCAGCAGTTTAAAGGACAACTCCTACGAGCAGTACTTC.